Listed below are T cell receptor beta chains from one sample, sequenced in a study of cytomegalovirus exposure and HLA in healthy donors. The table came from immunoSEQ multiplex PCR; TCRdb's copy has only in-frame clones and leaves some out. The data hold 100,000 to 130,000 clones, with about 84% observed a single time. The source material was PBMCs. The origin of the receptors is a man under 40 in good health and CMV-seronegative. The CDR3 runs from the conserved cysteine through the conserved F or W. D genes are given only for firm matches. The listing skips clone size in some rows; elsewhere it reads once, few, many or a size class.

TGTGCCAGCAGACCTGAGGGTTGGGGTGGCTACACCTTC	CASRPEGWGGYTF	NA	TRBJ1-2	NA	TRBV7-9
TGTGCCAGCAGGGGGACTAGATTGAGCGAGCAGTACTTC	CASRGTRLSEQYF	TRBD2	TRBJ2-7	NA	TRBV5-6
TGTGCCAGCAGCAAGACAGGGGGTGGGACCGGGGAGCTGTTTTTT	CASSKTGGGTGELFF	TRBD1	TRBJ2-2	NA	TRBV9
TGTGCCAGCAGCCCGACTGCGGGGCCAGATACGCAGTATTTT	CASSPTAGPDTQYF	NA	TRBJ2-3	NA	TRBV5-5
TGTGCCAGCAGGAGGGAGACGAGGACGGATCAGCCCCAGCATTTT	CASRRETRTDQPQHF	NA	TRBJ1-5	NA	TRBV6-5
TGTGCCAGCAGGATCGACGGGGGGGGAAACACCATATATTTT	CASRIDGGGNTIYF	NA	TRBJ1-3	few	TRBV6-5
TGTGCCACCAGCAGAGACTTAAGGCACAGTCCTATACCTAATGAAAAACTGTTTTTT	CATSRDLRHSPIPNEKLFF	NA	TRBJ1-4	NA	TRBV15
TGTGCCAGCAGCTTAGTTGGGGGGGCGGCCTACAATGAGCAGTTCTTC	CASSLVGGAAYNEQFF	NA	TRBJ2-1	NA	TRBV7-6
TGTGCCAGCCGGGACAGGGGGCTCTCCTCCTACGAGCAGTACTTC	CASRDRGLSSYEQYF	TRBD1	TRBJ2-7	NA	TRBV6-6
TGTGCCAGCCGCGGGAGGGCGGGGACCGGGGAGCTGTTTTTT	CASRGRAGTGELFF	TRBD2	TRBJ2-2	NA	TRBV9
TGTGCCAGCAGAACCCAGGGGGACGTCTCTGGCTACACCTTC	CASRTQGDVSGYTF	TRBD1	TRBJ1-2	NA	TRBV27
TGTGCCAGCAGTAGCGGGGGCCCGCCCTACGAGCAGTACTTC	CASSSGGPPYEQYF	TRBD2	TRBJ2-7	NA	TRBV9
TGTGCCTGGAGTAACGAAAGGACAGGTAGCTCTGGAAACACCATATATTTT	CAWSNERTGSSGNTIYF	TRBD1	TRBJ1-3	NA	TRBV30
TGTGCCAGCAGTTTCAACTCTGGAAACACCATATATTTT	CASSFNSGNTIYF	NA	TRBJ1-3	NA	TRBV28
TGTGCCAGCAGGACGCCCGGGACAGGGAGTGGCTACACCTTC	CASRTPGTGSGYTF	TRBD1	TRBJ1-2	NA	TRBV28
TGCGCCAGCAGCCGGTCGGGACTAGCGGTTTTGGGGGATGAGCAGTTCTTC	CASSRSGLAVLGDEQFF	TRBD2	TRBJ2-1	few	TRBV4-1
TGTGCCAGTAGTATGGGGGGGAGCACTGAAGCTTTCTTT	CASSMGGSTEAFF	NA	TRBJ1-1	NA	TRBV19
TGTGCCAGCAGCGTTCGACTAGGGTCAGATACGCAGTATTTT	CASSVRLGSDTQYF	NA	TRBJ2-3	NA	TRBV9
TGTGCCAGCAGGATAGCGGGGGGCGGAACAGATACGCAGTATTTT	CASRIAGGGTDTQYF	TRBD2	TRBJ2-3	NA	TRBV6-1
TGTGGGGCTCGGGGGGGCGTCACAGATACGCAGTATTTT	CGARGGVTDTQYF	TRBD2	TRBJ2-3	few	TRBV6-1
TGTGCCAGCTCACGGGACTCTTACCTAGAGCAGTACTTC	CASSRDSYLEQYF	NA	TRBJ2-7	NA	TRBV18
TGTGCCAGTAGTGCCCGGGACTCCTCCTACGAGCAGTACTTC	CASSARDSSYEQYF	NA	TRBJ2-7	NA	TRBV19
TGCAGCGTTGTCCTGGGGACACACACAGATACGCAGTATTTT	CSVVLGTHTDTQYF	NA	TRBJ2-3	once	TRBV29-1
TGTGCCAGCAGTGAAGGACTAGCGGGTGGAGATACGCAGTATTTT	CASSEGLAGGDTQYF	TRBD2	TRBJ2-3	NA	TRBV6-1
TGTGCCAGCAGTTTGGGGCAGTACGACTACAATGAGCAGTTCTTC	CASSLGQYDYNEQFF	NA	TRBJ2-1	NA	TRBV6-5
TGTGCCCAACAGGGCCATCAGCCCCAGCATTTT	CAQQGHQPQHF	NA	TRBJ1-5	NA	TRBV5-3
TGTGCCAGCAGTGACCCGGGACTAGCGGGAGTGGGGGTCGGCACAGATACGCAGTATTTT	CASSDPGLAGVGVGTDTQYF	TRBD2	TRBJ2-3	NA	TRBV2
TGTGCCAGTAGCCCAGGGGGCCTTGAAGCTTTCTTT	CASSPGGLEAFF	TRBD1	TRBJ1-1	once	TRBV19
TGTGCCAGCAGCTTAGGAGGGACCGCAACTAATGAAAAACTGTTTTTT	CASSLGGTATNEKLFF	NA	TRBJ1-4	NA	TRBV5-4
TGTGCCAGCAGTTTAGTTCGACAAATCCAAGAGACCCAGTACTTC	CASSLVRQIQETQYF	NA	TRBJ2-5	NA	TRBV28
TGCGCCAGCAGCCAAGAGTATGCTAGCGGGTCTTACAATGAGCAGTTCTTC	CASSQEYASGSYNEQFF	TRBD2	TRBJ2-1	NA	TRBV4-1
TGTGCCAGCAGCAAAGCGGGAGGAGCCGACAATCAGCCCCAGCATTTT	CASSKAGGADNQPQHF	NA	TRBJ1-5	NA	TRBV21-1
TGCGCCAGCAGCTTGAGGGGGATGGTGAACACTGAAGCTTTCTTT	CASSLRGMVNTEAFF	NA	TRBJ1-1	NA	TRBV5-1
TGCAGCGTGATGGAGCCGGCGCACTATGGCTACACCTTC	CSVMEPAHYGYTF	NA	TRBJ1-2	NA	TRBV29-1
TGTGCCAGCTCACCGCCGGGACAGGGGCGTTATCAGCCCCAGCATTTT	CASSPPGQGRYQPQHF	TRBD1	TRBJ1-5	NA	TRBV18